A selection of T cell receptor beta chains follows, all from one sample in a study of blood T cells in healthy people across ages. TCRdb itself ran the 5' RACE reads through MiXCR, one entry per CDR3 protein. This sample yields about 1.8 million distinct CDR3 sequences, of which 49% are seen a single time; 2% to 2.5% belongs to the top ten. The sample consisted of blood. The receptors were gathered from a woman aged 40 to 50 in good health. CDR3s include the opening cysteine and the closing phenylalanine or tryptophan. The D gene is left open where the match is weak. A clone size is listed for some rows: how often the clone was seen (once, few, many), or a class if it is expanded.

CDR3 protein	CDR3 DNA	D gene	V gene	J gene	clone size
CSAGTPGQAQEQYF	TGCAGTGCTGGCACGCCGGGACAGGCACAGGAGCAGTACTTC	TRBD1	TRBV20-1	TRBJ2-7	.
CASSSQGASRILGLFF	TGTGCCAGCAGTTCCCAGGGGGCTAGTCGTATTCTGGGGCTGTTTTTT	TRBD1	TRBV12-3/TRBV12-4	TRBJ2-2	.
CASSHGVGQGSKTYEQYF	TGTGCCAGCAGCCATGGGGTCGGGCAGGGCTCAAAAACCTACGAGCAGTACTTC	.	TRBV6-1	TRBJ2-7	once
CSARGLQRGRDGYTF	TGCAGTGCTAGAGGTCTCCAAAGGGGTCGGGATGGCTACACCTTC	.	TRBV20-1	TRBJ1-2	.
CASSYSAGAYVNEQYF	TGTGCCAGCAGTTACTCCGCAGGGGCTTATGTTAACGAGCAGTACTTC	.	TRBV6-5	TRBJ2-7	few
CASREGQISSTDTQYF	TGTGCCAGCAGAGAGGGACAGATATCTAGCACAGATACGCAGTATTTT	TRBD1	TRBV7-2	TRBJ2-3	.
CSASDENYQETQYF	TGCAGTGCTAGCGACGAGAACTACCAAGAGACCCAGTACTTC	.	TRBV20-1	TRBJ2-5	.
CASSQEGGVGQPQHF	TGTGCCAGCAGCCAAGAAGGGGGCGTTGGGCAGCCCCAGCATTTT	TRBD1	TRBV3-1	TRBJ1-5	.
CASSERRVMAGGPVTQYF	TGTGCCAGCAGTGAAAGGAGGGTAATGGCGGGGGGGCCAGTGACGCAGTATTTT	TRBD2	TRBV2	TRBJ2-3	.
CASSLMSPMTFPSQTEAFF	TGTGCCAGCAGTTTAATGTCCCCAATGACGTTCCCGTCGCAGACTGAAGCTTTCTTT	.	TRBV6-2/TRBV6-3	TRBJ1-1	.
CASSVAPGSQETQYF	TGTGCCAGCAGCGTAGCCCCAGGAAGCCAAGAGACCCAGTACTTC	.	TRBV9	TRBJ2-5	.
CASGSIKATGTGNYGYTF	TGTGCCAGCGGGTCGATTAAAGCAACGGGGACGGGGAACTATGGCTACACCTTC	.	TRBV7-9	TRBJ1-2	.
CSAIRTGVTEAFF	TGCAGTGCTATCCGGACAGGGGTAACTGAAGCTTTCTTT	TRBD1	TRBV20-1	TRBJ1-1	.
CASSVGAGSPLHF	TGTGCCAGCAGCGTGGGGGCAGGTTCACCCCTCCACTTT	.	TRBV9	TRBJ1-6	.
CSASRLAGGDTQYF	TGCAGTGCTTCCCGACTAGCGGGGGGAGATACGCAGTATTTT	TRBD2	TRBV20-1	TRBJ2-3	.
CASRGRGNSGYTF	TGTGCCTCTAGGGGCAGGGGAAACTCTGGCTACACCTTC	.	TRBV5-6	TRBJ1-2	.
CATSSSTGVSSPLHF	TGTGCCACCAGCAGTTCCACAGGGGTCAGTTCACCCCTCCACTTT	TRBD1	TRBV15	TRBJ1-6	.
CASGGGDYGYTF	TGTGCCAGCGGTGGGGGGGACTATGGCTACACCTTC	.	TRBV12-3/TRBV12-4	TRBJ1-2	.
CASKKGLAGAYEQYF	TGTGCCAGCAAGAAAGGACTAGCGGGGGCCTACGAGCAGTACTTC	TRBD2	TRBV6-5	TRBJ2-7	.
CASSFENYGYTF	TGTGCCAGCAGCTTTGAAAACTATGGCTACACCTTC	.	TRBV7-2	TRBJ1-2	few
CASSYWDRSYEQYF	TGTGCCAGCAGTTACTGGGACAGGTCCTACGAGCAGTACTTC	TRBD1	TRBV6-5	TRBJ2-7	.
CASSQEWGKSEKLFF	TGCGCCAGCAGCCAAGAGTGGGGGAAGAGTGAAAAACTGTTTTTT	.	TRBV4-3	TRBJ1-4	.
CASRRDKSNEKLFF	TGTGCCAGCAGACGCGACAAGTCTAATGAAAAACTGTTTTTT	.	TRBV28	TRBJ1-4	.
CASSYRVRRGGDTQYF	TGTGCCAGCAGTTACAGAGTCCGGCGTGGAGGAGATACGCAGTATTTT	.	TRBV6-5	TRBJ2-3	few
CGARPGLAGGTQYF	TGCGGTGCTAGGCCGGGACTAGCGGGGGGGACGCAGTATTTT	TRBD2	TRBV20-1	TRBJ2-3	.
CATSEAGTEQFF	TGTGCCACCAGTGAAGCAGGGACTGAGCAGTTCTTC	.	TRBV24-1	TRBJ2-1	once
CAISRLETGDNEQFF	TGTGCCATCAGTCGGCTTGAGACAGGCGACAATGAGCAGTTCTTC	.	TRBV10-3	TRBJ2-1	.
CASSQSFGTNEKLFF	TGTGCCAGCAGCCAGTCCTTTGGGACTAATGAAAAACTGTTTTTT	.	TRBV4-2	TRBJ1-4	.
CASSLAAPMGNEQFF	TGTGCCAGCAGCTTAGCGGCACCCATGGGCAATGAGCAGTTCTTC	.	TRBV7-2	TRBJ2-1	.
CSVGTGLGIDEQYF	TGCAGCGTTGGGACGGGGTTGGGTATTGACGAGCAGTACTTC	.	TRBV29-1	TRBJ2-7	.
CASSFHRTLSYNEQFF	TGTGCCAGCAGCTTTCACAGGACCCTCTCCTACAATGAGCAGTTCTTC	.	TRBV7-2	TRBJ2-1	.
CSQAGRNSPLHF	TGCAGCCAGGCCGGCCGGAATTCACCCCTCCACTTT	.	TRBV29-1	TRBJ1-6	.
CASSQVSSGQYNEQFF	TGCGCCAGCAGCCAAGTTTCTAGCGGCCAATACAATGAGCAGTTCTTC	TRBD2	TRBV4-1	TRBJ2-1	few
CSVVSRVETQYF	TGCAGCGTTGTTTCCAGGGTGGAGACCCAGTACTTC	.	TRBV29-1	TRBJ2-5	.
CASGLVQGQGEDGYTF	TGTGCTAGTGGTTTGGTACAGGGACAGGGGGAGGATGGCTACACCTTC	TRBD1	TRBV12-5	TRBJ1-2	few
CASSLGDGLTFPQYF	TGTGCCAGCAGCTTAGGAGATGGACTAACGTTCCCCCAGTACTTC	.	TRBV7-2	TRBJ2-7	.
CSVEEQQETQYF	TGCAGCGTTGAGGAACAGCAAGAGACCCAGTACTTC	.	TRBV29-1	TRBJ2-5	.
CASSQDRTLPNTGELFF	TGTGCCAGCAGCCAAGATAGGACACTACCAAACACCGGGGAGCTGTTTTTT	.	TRBV3-1	TRBJ2-2	once
CSARLSGGLYNEQFF	TGCAGTGCTAGACTTAGCGGGGGGCTTTACAATGAGCAGTTCTTC	TRBD2	TRBV20-1	TRBJ2-1	few
CASSLGSGGPGEQFF	TGTGCCAGCAGCTTAGGGAGCGGGGGCCCAGGTGAGCAGTTCTTC	TRBD2	TRBV7-9	TRBJ2-1	few
CASSLLRVRGAGEQFF	TGTGCCAGCAGTTTATTGAGGGTGAGGGGAGCGGGTGAGCAGTTCTTC	.	TRBV27	TRBJ2-1	.
CASSPSLDRGKEQFF	TGTGCCAGCAGCCCATCCCTGGACAGGGGCAAAGAGCAGTTCTTC	TRBD1	TRBV7-2	TRBJ2-1	.
CASSLRGGSGELFF	TGTGCCAGCAGCTTGCGGGGAGGATCCGGGGAGCTGTTTTTT	.	TRBV7-2	TRBJ2-2	.
CSVAGVEQYF	TGCAGCGTTGCAGGGGTCGAGCAGTACTTC	.	TRBV29-1	TRBJ2-7	few
CASSSLGSHTQYF	TGTGCCAGCAGCTCCCTGGGCTCACATACGCAGTATTTT	.	TRBV11-3	TRBJ2-3	.
CASSRTAGANVLTF	TGTGCCAGCAGTCGAACTGCTGGGGCCAACGTCCTGACTTTC	.	TRBV6-5	TRBJ2-6	few
CASSDTGNNQPQHF	TGTGCCAGCAGTGATACAGGGAACAATCAGCCCCAGCATTTT	.	TRBV6-1	TRBJ1-5	few
CSVEGGAKTNEQFF	TGCAGCGTTGAAGGGGGGGCCAAAACGAATGAGCAGTTCTTC	.	TRBV29-1	TRBJ2-1	few
CASSFTGITKDTQYF	TGTGCCAGCAGTTTTACAGGGATAACTAAAGATACGCAGTATTTT	.	TRBV28	TRBJ2-3	once
CASSLPPTGPLTTSPLHF	TGTGCCAGCAGCCTACCGCCGACAGGGCCCTTAACCACTTCACCCCTCCACTTT	TRBD1	TRBV5-6	TRBJ1-6	.
CASSYILLVREQFF	TGTGCCAGCAGCTACATCCTCCTGGTACGTGAGCAGTTCTTC	.	TRBV7-2	TRBJ2-1	.
CSVDGLASSYNEQFF	TGCAGCGTTGATGGTCTGGCGAGCTCCTACAATGAGCAGTTCTTC	.	TRBV29-1	TRBJ2-1	.
CASRLGEGTQYF	TGTGCCAGCAGGCTAGGGGAGGGTACGCAGTATTTT	TRBD2	TRBV12-3/TRBV12-4	TRBJ2-3	.
CSVESAIYEQYF	TGCAGCGTTGAGTCAGCTATCTACGAGCAGTACTTC	.	TRBV29-1	TRBJ2-7	many